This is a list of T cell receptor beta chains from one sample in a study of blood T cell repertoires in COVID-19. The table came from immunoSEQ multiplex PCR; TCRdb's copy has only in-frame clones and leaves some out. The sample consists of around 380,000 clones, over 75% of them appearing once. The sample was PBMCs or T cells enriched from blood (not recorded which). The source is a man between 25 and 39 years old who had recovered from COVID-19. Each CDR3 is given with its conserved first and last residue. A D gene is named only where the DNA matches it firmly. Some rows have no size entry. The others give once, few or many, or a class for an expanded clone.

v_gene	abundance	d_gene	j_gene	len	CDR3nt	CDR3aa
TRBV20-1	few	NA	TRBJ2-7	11	TGCAGTGCCGTTTCCGGTCACGAGCAGTACTTC	CSAVSGHEQYF
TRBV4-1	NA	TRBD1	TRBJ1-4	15	TGCGCCAGCAGACACAGACAGGGGAATAATGAAAAACTGTTTTTT	CASRHRQGNNEKLFF
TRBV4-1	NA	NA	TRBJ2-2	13	TGCGCCAGCAGCCAAGTAACATCCGGGGAGCTGTTTTTT	CASSQVTSGELFF
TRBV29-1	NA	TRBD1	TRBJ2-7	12	TGCAGCGTGGAGACAGGGAGCTACGAGCAGTACTTC	CSVETGSYEQYF
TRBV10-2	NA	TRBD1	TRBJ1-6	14	TGCGCCAGCAGGACACAGACAGGGGGATCACCCCTCCACTTT	CASRTQTGGSPLHF
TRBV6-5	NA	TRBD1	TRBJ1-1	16	TGTGCCAGCAGTTACGCGACGACAGGGCGGGTGACTGAAGCTTTCTTT	CASSYATTGRVTEAFF
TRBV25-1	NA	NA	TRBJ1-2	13	TGTGCCAGCAGTCCGCGGACAGCGGATGGCTACACCTTC	CASSPRTADGYTF
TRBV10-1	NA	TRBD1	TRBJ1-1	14	TGCGCCAGCAGTGATGCAGGGGGGAACACTGAAGCTTTCTTT	CASSDAGGNTEAFF
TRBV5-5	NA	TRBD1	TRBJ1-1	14	TGTGCCAGCAGACCCGACAGGGGACCAACTGAAGCTTTCTTT	CASRPDRGPTEAFF
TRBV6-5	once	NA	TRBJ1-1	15	TGTGCCAGCAGTTACGGCAGGGGCGTAAGAACTGAAGCTTTCTTT	CASSYGRGVRTEAFF
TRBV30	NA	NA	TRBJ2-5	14	TGTGCCTGGAGTGAGGGGCTCACTCTCCGGACCCAGTACTTC	CAWSEGLTLRTQYF
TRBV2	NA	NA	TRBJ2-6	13	TGTGCCACCCGTCGTCCTGGGGCCAACGTCCTGACTTTC	CATRRPGANVLTF
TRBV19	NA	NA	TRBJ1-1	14	TGTGCCAGTAGTATAGCAGGGGCGAACACTGAAGCTTTCTTT	CASSIAGANTEAFF
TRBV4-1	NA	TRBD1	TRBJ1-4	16	TGCGCCAGCAGCCGCGGGACAGGCTGGACTAATGAAAAACTGTTTTTT	CASSRGTGWTNEKLFF
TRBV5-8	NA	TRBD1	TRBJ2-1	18	TGTGCCAGCAGCTGGGTAGGGGGCGTTCAGGGTTCCTACAATGAGCAGTTCTTC	CASSWVGGVQGSYNEQFF
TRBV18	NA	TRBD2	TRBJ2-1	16	TGTGCCAGCTCGCCAGAGCGGGGGGGATCCTACAATGAGCAGTTCTTC	CASSPERGGSYNEQFF
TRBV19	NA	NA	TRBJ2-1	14	TGTGCCAGTAGTCCGCCCCCTGACAGGACGGAGCAGTTCTTC	CASSPPPDRTEQFF
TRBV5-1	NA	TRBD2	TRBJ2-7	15	TGCGCCAGCAGCTCGAGCGGGGGAGATACCTACGAGCAGTACTTC	CASSSSGGDTYEQYF
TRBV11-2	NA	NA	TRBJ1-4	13	TGTGCCAGCCGCCTTCAGGTTAATGAAAAACTGTTTTTT	CASRLQVNEKLFF
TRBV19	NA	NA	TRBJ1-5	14	TGTGCCAGTAGTATCGGTGACTACAATCAGCCCCAGCATTTT	CASSIGDYNQPQHF
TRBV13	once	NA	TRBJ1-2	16	TGTGCCAGCAGCTTAGGCATGTGGGGGCGCAGATATGGCTACACCTTC	CASSLGMWGRRYGYTF
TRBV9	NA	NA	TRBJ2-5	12	TGTGCCAGCAGCCCCCTTAGAGAGACCCAGTACTTC	CASSPLRETQYF
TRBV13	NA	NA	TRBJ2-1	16	TGTGCCAGCAGCCATCGTTCCGTTCGAGTTTCGGATGAGCAGTTCTTC	CASSHRSVRVSDEQFF
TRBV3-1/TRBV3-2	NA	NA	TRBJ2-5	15	TGTGCCAGCAGCCAAGTAAAGACAGCCGGAGAGACCCAGTACTTC	CASSQVKTAGETQYF
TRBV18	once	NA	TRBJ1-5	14	TGTGCCAGCTCACCGCTAGGTACCGAGAGGCCCCAGCATTTT	CASSPLGTERPQHF
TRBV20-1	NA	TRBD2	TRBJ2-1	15	TGCAGTGCTAGTTTGTTAAGCGGGAGCTACAATGAGCAGTTCTTC	CSASLLSGSYNEQFF